This T cell receptor (beta chain) was captured by sequencing in a study of blood T cell repertoires in COVID-19. Study details: Sources were T cells, B-cell-depleted T cells, or PBMCs; the material itself was cDNA or gDNA.

CDR1 and CDR2 (germline): GTSNPN, SVGIG (reference sequence). J lost 7 bases, V lost 0 bases, and 6 bases had no gene match. The CDR3 totals 15 residues. The repertoire was sequenced with immunoSEQ multiplex PCR; TCRdb's copy has only in-frame clones and lacks some. The data contain approximately 210,000 clones, around 91% of them seen just once; the ten biggest clones take up about 5%. Sequencing was performed on peripheral blood. The rearrangement joins TRBV30 to TRBJ1-3, with 10 bases lining up with TRBD1. This clonotype was sampled from a middle-aged woman with acute or convalescent COVID-19. The CDR3 spells CAWSVLTGQGNTIYF. The DNA of the CDR3 is TGTGCCTGGAGTGTGCTCACGGGACAGGGGAACACCATATATTTT.